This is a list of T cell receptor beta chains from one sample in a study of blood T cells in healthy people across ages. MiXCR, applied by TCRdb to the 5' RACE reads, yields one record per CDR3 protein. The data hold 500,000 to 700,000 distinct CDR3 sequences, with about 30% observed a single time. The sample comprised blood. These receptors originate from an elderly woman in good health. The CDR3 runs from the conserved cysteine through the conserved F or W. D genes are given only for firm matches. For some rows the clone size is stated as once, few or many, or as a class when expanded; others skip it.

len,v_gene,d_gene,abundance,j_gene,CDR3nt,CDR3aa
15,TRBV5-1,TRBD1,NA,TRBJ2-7,TGCGCCAGCAGCTTTGGGACAGGGGTTTTCTACGAGCAGTACTTC,CASSFGTGVFYEQYF
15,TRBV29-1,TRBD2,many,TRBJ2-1,TGCAGCGCCTCCGTACTAGCGGGGGCATACAATGAGCAGTTCTTC,CSASVLAGAYNEQFF
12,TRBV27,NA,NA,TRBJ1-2,TGTGCCAGCAGTTCGAATGCGGTTGGCTACACCTTC,CASSSNAVGYTF
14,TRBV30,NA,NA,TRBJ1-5,TGTGCCTGGAGTGTATCGGGGGGCAATCAGCCCCAGCATTTT,CAWSVSGGNQPQHF
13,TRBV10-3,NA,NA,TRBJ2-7,TGTGCCATCAGTGAGTCCAGGGATTCCGAGCAGTACTTC,CAISESRDSEQYF
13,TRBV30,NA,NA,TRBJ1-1,TGTGCCTGGGAACCAGGGCGGAACACTGAAGCTTTCTTT,CAWEPGRNTEAFF
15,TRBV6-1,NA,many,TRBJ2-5,TGTGCCAGCATGAGTATAGGGAAATCCCAAGAGACCCAGTACTTC,CASMSIGKSQETQYF
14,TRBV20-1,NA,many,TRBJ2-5,TGCAGTGCTCCCCACACCTCAGGGCAAGAGACCCAGTACTTC,CSAPHTSGQETQYF
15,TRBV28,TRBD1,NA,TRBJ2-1,TGTGCCAGCAGCCCGGGACGCCAAGGACAGGGCTTCCAGTTCTTC,CASSPGRQGQGFQFF
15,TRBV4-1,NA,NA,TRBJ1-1,TGCGCCAGCAGCCAAGATGGGGGTAGGGGTCGAGAAGCTTTCTTT,CASSQDGGRGREAFF
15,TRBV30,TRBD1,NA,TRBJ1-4,TGTGCCTGGAGTAGAGGAGGGACAGGATGGGAAAAACTGTTTTTT,CAWSRGGTGWEKLFF
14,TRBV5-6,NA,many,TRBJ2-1,TGTGCCAGCACTGCCTTCCGAATTTACAATGAGCAGTTCTTC,CASTAFRIYNEQFF
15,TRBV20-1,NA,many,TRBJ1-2,TGCAGTGCTAGAGTCACCGGGGGTATTGGCTATGGCTACACCTTC,CSARVTGGIGYGYTF
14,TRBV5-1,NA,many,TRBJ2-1,TGCGCCAGCAGCTTGGTAGTCGGGACGGATGAGCAGTTCTTC,CASSLVVGTDEQFF
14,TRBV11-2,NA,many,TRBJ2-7,TGTGCCAGCAGCTTAGCCACCCTCTCCTACGAGCAGTACTTC,CASSLATLSYEQYF
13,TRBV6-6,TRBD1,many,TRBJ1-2,TGTGCCAGCAGTTACGACAGGGTGCATGGCTACACCTTC,CASSYDRVHGYTF
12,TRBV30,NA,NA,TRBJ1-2,TGTGCCTGCGATGGGACCGCCTATGGCTACACCTTC,CACDGTAYGYTF
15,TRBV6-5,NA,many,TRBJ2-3,TGTGCCAGCAGTTACTCGGTCCGTGGCACAGATACGCAGTATTTT,CASSYSVRGTDTQYF
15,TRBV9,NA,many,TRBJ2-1,TGTGCCAGCAGCGTAGATGGGACCGAGAACAATGAGCAGTTCTTC,CASSVDGTENNEQFF
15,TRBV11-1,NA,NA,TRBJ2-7,TGTGCCAGCAGCTTCGCAGGGAGCCTCAACAATGAGCAGTACTTC,CASSFAGSLNNEQYF
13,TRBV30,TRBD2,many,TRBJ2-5,TGTGCCTGCAGCGGGGGGTTGACAGAGACCCAGTACTTC,CACSGGLTETQYF
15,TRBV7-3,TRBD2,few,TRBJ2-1,TGTGCCAGCAGCTTAACGGGCGGGGGGATGAATGAGCAGTTCTTC,CASSLTGGGMNEQFF
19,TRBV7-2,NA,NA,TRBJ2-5,TGTGCCAGCAGCTTAGGATCGGGACGCGGCAGGAATAAGCAAGAGACCCAGTACTTC,CASSLGSGRGRNKQETQYF
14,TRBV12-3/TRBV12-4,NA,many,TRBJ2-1,TGTGCCAGCAGTTTAACGGCGGGTAACAATGAGCAGTTCTTC,CASSLTAGNNEQFF
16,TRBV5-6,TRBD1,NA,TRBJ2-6,TGTGCCAGCAGTCCGGGACAGGGGGTTGGGGCCAACGTCCTGACTTTC,CASSPGQGVGANVLTF
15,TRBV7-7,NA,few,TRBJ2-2,TGTGCCAGCAGTCAGGGGACGTGGGACACCGGGGAGCTGTTTTTT,CASSQGTWDTGELFF
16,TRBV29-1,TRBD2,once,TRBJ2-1,TGCAGCGTTGATGGCGGGAGGTCATCCTTCCACAATGAGCAGTTCTTC,CSVDGGRSSFHNEQFF
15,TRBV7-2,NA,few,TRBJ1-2,TGTGCCAGCAGCTCTTCGGGACTTTTAAACTATGGCTACACCTTC,CASSSSGLLNYGYTF
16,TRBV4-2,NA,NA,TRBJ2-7,TGTGCCAGCAGCCAAGAAGATGCCCCTTCAATCGACGAGCAGTACTTC,CASSQEDAPSIDEQYF
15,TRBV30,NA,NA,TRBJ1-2,TGTGCCTGGAGTTTCCCCCAGGGATCTAAAGATGGCTACACCTTC,CAWSFPQGSKDGYTF
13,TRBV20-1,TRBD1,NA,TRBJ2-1,TGCAGTGCTAGTCGCAGGGGGCACAATGAGCAGTTCTTC,CSASRRGHNEQFF
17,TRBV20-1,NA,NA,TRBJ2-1,TGCAGTGCTCCCAACAGGGATACCCAGAAGGGTTACAATGAGCAGTTCTTC,CSAPNRDTQKGYNEQFF
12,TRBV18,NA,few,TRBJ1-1,TGTGCCAGCTCACGTGATCGCACTGAAGCTTTCTTT,CASSRDRTEAFF
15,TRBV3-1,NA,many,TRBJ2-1,TGTGCCAGCAGCTCTCAGGCCTCCCGGTTCAATGAGCAGTTCTTC,CASSSQASRFNEQFF
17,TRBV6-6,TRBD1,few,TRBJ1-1,TGTGCCAGCATCACCCCGGGACAGGGCCGTTTGAACACTGAAGCTTTCTTT,CASITPGQGRLNTEAFF